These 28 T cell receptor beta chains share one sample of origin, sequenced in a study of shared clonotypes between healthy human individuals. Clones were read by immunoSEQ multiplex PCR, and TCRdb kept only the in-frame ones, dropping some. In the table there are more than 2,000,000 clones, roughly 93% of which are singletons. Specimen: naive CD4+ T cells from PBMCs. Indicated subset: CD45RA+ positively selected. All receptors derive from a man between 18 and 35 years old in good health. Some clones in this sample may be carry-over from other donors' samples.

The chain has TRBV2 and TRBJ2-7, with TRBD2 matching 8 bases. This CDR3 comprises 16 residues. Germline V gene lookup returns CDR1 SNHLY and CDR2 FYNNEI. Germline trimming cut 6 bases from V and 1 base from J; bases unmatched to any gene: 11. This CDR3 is CASRVTGGTLSYEQYF. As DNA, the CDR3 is TGTGCCAGCAGGGTCACGGGGGGGACCCTTTCCTACGAGCAGTACTTC.

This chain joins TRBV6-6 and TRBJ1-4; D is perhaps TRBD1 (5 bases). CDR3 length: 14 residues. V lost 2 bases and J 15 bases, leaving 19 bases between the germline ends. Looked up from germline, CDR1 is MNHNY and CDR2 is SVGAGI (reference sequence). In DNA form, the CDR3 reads TGTGCCAGCAGTTACGGTCAGGGTGACCACCTCGTGTTTTTT. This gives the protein CASSYGQGDHLVFF.

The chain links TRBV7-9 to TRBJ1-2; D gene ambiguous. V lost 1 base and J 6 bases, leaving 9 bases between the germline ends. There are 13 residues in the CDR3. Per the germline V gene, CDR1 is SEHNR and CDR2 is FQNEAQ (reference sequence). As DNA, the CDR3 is TGTGCCAGCAGCTTAGGTATGATTGATGGCTACACCTTC. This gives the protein CASSLGMIDGYTF. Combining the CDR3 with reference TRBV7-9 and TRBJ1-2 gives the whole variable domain DTGVSQNPRHKITKRGQNVTFRCDPISEHNRLYWYRQTLGQGPEFLTYFQNEAQLEKSRLLSDRFSAERPKGSFSTLEIQRTEQGDSAMYLCASSLGMIDGYTFGSGTRLTVV.

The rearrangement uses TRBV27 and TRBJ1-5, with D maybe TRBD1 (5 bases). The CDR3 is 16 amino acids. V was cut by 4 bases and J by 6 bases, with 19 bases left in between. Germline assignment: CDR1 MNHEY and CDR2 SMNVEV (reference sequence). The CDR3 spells CASSSVVGQGPQPQHF. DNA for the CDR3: TGTGCCAGCAGTTCGGTCGTGGGCCAGGGACCTCAGCCCCAGCATTTT.

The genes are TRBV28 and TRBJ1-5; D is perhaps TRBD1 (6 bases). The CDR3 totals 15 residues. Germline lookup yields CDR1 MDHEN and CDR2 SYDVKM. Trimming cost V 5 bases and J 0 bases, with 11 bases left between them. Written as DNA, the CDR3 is TGTGCCAGCAGTCAGGGGCTGTATAGCAATCAGCCCCAGCATTTT. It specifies CASSQGLYSNQPQHF.

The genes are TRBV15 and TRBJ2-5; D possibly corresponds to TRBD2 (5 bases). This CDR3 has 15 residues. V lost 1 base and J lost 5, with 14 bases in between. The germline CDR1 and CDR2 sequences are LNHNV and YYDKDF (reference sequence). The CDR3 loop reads CATSRADGVRETQYF. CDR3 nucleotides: TGTGCCACCAGCAGAGCGGACGGGGTCAGGGAGACCCAGTACTTC.

DNA of the CDR3: TGCGCCAGCAGTTCTTATAGCGGGAGTTATAGCGGGGAGCTGTTTTTT. Translation gives CASSSYSGSYSGELFF. This sequence joins TRBV5-1 and TRBJ2-2, with 9 nucleotides matching TRBD2. Trimming cost V 5 bases and J 7 bases; bases outside gene matches: 12. Germline V gene lookup returns CDR1 SGHRS and CDR2 YFSETQ. The CDR3 is 16 residues long.

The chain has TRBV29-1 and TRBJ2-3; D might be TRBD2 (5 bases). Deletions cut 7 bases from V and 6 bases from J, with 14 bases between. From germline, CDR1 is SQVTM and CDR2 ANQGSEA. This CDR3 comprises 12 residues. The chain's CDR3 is CSAKVGGDTQYF. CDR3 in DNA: TGCAGCGCAAAGGTGGGCGGGGATACGCAGTATTTT.

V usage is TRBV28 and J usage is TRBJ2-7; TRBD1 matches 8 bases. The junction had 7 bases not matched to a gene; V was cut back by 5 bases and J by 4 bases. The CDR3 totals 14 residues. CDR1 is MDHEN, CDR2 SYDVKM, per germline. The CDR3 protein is CASSDTTGVYEQYF. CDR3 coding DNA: TGTGCCAGCAGTGACACGACAGGGGTGTACGAGCAGTACTTC. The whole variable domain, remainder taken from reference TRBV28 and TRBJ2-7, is DVKVTQSSRYLVKRTGEKVFLECVQDMDHENMFWYRQDPGLGLRLIYFSYDVKMKEKGDIPEGYSVSREKKERFSLILESASTNQTSMYLCASSDTTGVYEQYFGPGTRLTVT.

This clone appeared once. In DNA, the CDR3 is TGTGCCAGCAGGGCAGGGGGTTTGAACACTGAAGCTTTCTTT. Protein sequence: CASRAGGLNTEAFF. The J gene is TRBJ1-1, the V gene TRBV6-4; 7 bases match TRBD1. CDR1 is MRHNA, CDR2 SNTAGT, per germline. There are 14 residues in the CDR3. V shed 6 bases and J 0 bases; nucleotides not matched to a gene: 4.

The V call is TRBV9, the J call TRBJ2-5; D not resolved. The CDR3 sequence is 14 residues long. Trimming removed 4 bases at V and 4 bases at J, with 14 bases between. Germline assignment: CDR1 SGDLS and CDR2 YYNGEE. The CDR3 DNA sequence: TGTGCCAGCAGCCCGCTGGGTGTTGGAGAGACCCAGTACTTC. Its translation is CASSPLGVGETQYF.

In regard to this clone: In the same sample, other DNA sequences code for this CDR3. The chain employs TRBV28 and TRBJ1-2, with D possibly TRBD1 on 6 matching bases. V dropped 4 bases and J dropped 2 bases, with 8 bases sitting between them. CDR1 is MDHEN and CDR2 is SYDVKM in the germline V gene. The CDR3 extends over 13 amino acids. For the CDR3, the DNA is TGTGCCAGCAGTTCAGGGGTAAACTATGGCTACACCTTC. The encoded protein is CASSSGVNYGYTF.

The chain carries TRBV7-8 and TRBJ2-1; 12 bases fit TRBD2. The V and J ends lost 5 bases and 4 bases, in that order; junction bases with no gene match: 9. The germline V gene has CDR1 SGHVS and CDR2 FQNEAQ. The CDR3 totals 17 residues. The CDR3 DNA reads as TGTGCCAGCAGCCCCCCGGCCCTAGCGGGAGGGTACAATGAGCAGTTCTTC. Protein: CASSPPALAGGYNEQFF.

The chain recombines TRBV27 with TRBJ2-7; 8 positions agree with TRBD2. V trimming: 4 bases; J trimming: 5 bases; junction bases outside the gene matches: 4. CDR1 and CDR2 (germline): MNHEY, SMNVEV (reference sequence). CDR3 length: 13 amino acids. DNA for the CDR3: TGTGCCAGCAGTTCCCGGGGGGGCCACGAGCAGTACTTC. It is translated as CASSSRGGHEQYF.

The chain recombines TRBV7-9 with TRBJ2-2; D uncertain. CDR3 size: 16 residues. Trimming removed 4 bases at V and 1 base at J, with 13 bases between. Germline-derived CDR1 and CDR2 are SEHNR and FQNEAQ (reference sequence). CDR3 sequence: CASSSKWQENTGELFF. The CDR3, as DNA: TGTGCCAGCAGCTCCAAATGGCAGGAGAACACCGGGGAGCTGTTTTTT.

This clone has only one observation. The CDR3 bases are TGTGCCAGCAGTGAATGGGCGAGAAACTCTGGAAACACCATATATTTT. Residues: CASSEWARNSGNTIYF. The J gene is TRBJ1-3, the V gene TRBV25-1; the D is unclear. V was cut by 1 base and J by 0 bases, with 10 bases left in between. This CDR3 comprises 16 residues. Germline CDR1 and CDR2: MGHDK and SYGVNS.

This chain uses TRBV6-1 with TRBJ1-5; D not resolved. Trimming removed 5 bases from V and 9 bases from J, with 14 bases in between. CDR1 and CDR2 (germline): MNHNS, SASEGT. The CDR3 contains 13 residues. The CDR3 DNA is TGTGCCAGCAGTCCCGAGGCCCATGGGCCCCAGCATTTT. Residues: CASSPEAHGPQHF.

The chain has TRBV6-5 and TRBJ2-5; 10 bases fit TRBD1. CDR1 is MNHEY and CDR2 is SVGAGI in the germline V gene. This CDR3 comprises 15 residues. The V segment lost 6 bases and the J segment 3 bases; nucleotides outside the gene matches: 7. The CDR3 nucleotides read TGTGCCAGCAGCTGGGACAGGGGCACGAAAGAGACCCAGTACTTC. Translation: CASSWDRGTKETQYF.

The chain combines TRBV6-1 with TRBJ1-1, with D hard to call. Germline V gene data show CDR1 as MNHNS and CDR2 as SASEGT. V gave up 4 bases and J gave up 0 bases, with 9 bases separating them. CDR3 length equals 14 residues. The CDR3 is CASSVAGMNTEAFF. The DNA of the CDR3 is TGTGCCAGCAGTGTGGCCGGGATGAACACTGAAGCTTTCTTT.

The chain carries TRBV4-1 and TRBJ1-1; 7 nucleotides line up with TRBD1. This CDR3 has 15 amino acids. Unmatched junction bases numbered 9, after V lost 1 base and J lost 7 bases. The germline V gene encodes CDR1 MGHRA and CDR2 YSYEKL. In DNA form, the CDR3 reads TGCGCCAGCAGCCAAGGGGGGTGGACAGGAGATGAAGCTTTCTTT. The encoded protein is CASSQGGWTGDEAFF.

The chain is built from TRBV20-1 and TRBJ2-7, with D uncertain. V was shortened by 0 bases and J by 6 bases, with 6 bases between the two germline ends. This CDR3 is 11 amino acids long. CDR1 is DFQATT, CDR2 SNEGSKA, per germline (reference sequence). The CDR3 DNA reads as TGCAGTGCTAGAGATCTGTCCGAGCAGTACTTC. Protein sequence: CSARDLSEQYF.

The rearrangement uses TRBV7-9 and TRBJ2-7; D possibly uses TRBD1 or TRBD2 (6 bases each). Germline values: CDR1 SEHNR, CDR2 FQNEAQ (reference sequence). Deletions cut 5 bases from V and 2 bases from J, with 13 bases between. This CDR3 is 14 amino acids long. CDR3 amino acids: CASSRERGAYEQYF. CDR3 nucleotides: TGTGCCAGCAGCCGAGAGAGGGGGGCCTACGAGCAGTACTTC.

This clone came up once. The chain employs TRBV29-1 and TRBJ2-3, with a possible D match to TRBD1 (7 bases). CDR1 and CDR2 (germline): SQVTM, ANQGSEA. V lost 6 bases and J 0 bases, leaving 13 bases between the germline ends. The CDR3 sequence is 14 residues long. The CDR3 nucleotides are TGCAGCGTACAGGGGAGGACTAGCACAGATACGCAGTATTTT. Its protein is CSVQGRTSTDTQYF.

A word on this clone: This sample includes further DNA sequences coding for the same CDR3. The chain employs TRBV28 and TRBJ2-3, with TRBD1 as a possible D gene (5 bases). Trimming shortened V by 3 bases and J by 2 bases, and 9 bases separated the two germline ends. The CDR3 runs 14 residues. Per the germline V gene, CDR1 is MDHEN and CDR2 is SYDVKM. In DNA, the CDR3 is TGTGCCAGCAGTTTCGGTGGGGCCACAGATACGCAGTATTTT. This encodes CASSFGGATDTQYF.

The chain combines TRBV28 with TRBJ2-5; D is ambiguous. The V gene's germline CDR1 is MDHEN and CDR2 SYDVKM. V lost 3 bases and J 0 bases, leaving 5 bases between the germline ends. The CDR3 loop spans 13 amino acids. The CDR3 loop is CASSFLYQETQYF. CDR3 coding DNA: TGTGCCAGCAGTTTCTTGTACCAAGAGACCCAGTACTTC.

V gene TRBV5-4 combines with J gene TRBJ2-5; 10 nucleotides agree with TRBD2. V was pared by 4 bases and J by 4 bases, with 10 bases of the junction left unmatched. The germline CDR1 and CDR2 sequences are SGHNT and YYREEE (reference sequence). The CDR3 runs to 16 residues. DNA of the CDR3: TGTGCCAGCAGCCCGGCAACTAGCGGGATGGGAGAGACCCAGTACTTC. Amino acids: CASSPATSGMGETQYF.

CDR3 protein: CAISEGGSSTDTQYF. Here the CDR3 DNA reads TGTGCCATCAGTGAAGGCGGGAGCAGCACAGATACGCAGTATTTT. This rearrangement joins TRBV10-3 to TRBJ2-3, with 7 bases matching TRBD2. Germline CDR1 is ENHRY and CDR2 is SYGVKD. This CDR3 spans 15 amino acids. The V and J ends lost 3 bases and 0 bases, in that order; junction bases with no gene match: 3.

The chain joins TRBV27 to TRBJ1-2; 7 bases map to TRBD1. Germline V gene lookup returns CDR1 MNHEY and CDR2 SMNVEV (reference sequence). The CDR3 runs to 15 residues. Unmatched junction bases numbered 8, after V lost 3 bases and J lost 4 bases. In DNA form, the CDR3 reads TGTGCCAGCAGTTTCCGGAGGACAGGATCCTATGGCTACACCTTC. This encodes CASSFRRTGSYGYTF.